This T cell receptor beta chain was found in a study of blood T cell repertoires in COVID-19. Germline V gene lookup returns CDR1 SGDLS and CDR2 YYNGEE. Losses at the gene ends were 2 bases for V and 5 bases for J; bases not matched to a gene: 3. The length of the CDR3 is 14 residues. The protocol was immunoSEQ multiplex PCR, while the TCRdb copy is restricted to in-frame clones and leaves out a portion. The sample yields a few hundred thousand clones, just over 85% seen once. This sequence was found in a woman between 40 and 55 years old with acute COVID-19. The sample was PBMCs or T cells enriched from blood (not recorded which). The rearrangement uses TRBV9 and TRBJ1-1; 10 bases line up with TRBD1. The CDR3 is CASSVGQGRTEAFF. The DNA of the CDR3 is TGTGCCAGCAGCGTGGGACAGGGGCGGACTGAAGCTTTCTTT.